The 13 T cell receptor beta chains given below trace back to one sample, sequenced in a study of cytomegalovirus exposure and HLA in healthy donors. PCR used 60 Vbeta primers and 13 Jbeta primers. The table came from immunoSEQ multiplex PCR; TCRdb's copy has only in-frame clones and leaves some out. The sample records about 250,000 clones, 85% to 95% being singletons. The specimen sequenced was PBMCs. These receptors all stem from a girl aged 2 to 9 in good health and CMV-seronegative.

The chain combines TRBV5-6 with TRBJ2-5; 9 nucleotides agree with TRBD1. The assigned J gene may be wrong: the sequence end matches TRBJ2-7 better. In germline, CDR1 is SGHDT, CDR2 YYEEEE. The CDR3 covers 13 residues. CDR3 nucleotide sequence: TGTGCCAGCGGGACAGGGTCCGCCTACGAGCAGTACTTC. As protein: CASGTGSAYEQYF.

This sequence joins TRBV6-1 and TRBJ2-7; D remains unclear. The germline V and J ends were trimmed by 6 bases and 2 bases, with 11 bases remaining between them. Germline V gene sequence: CDR1 MNHNS, CDR2 SASEGT. The CDR3 consists of 13 residues. CDR3 nucleotide sequence: TGTGCCAGCAGGATGGGCTCTACCTACGAGCAGTACTTC. Its translation: CASRMGSTYEQYF.

The genes are TRBV7-8 and TRBJ2-2; D remains unclear. The germline CDR1 and CDR2 sequences are SGHVS and FQNEAQ. The V end lost 2 bases, the J end lost 13 bases, and 14 bases lay between the germline ends. The CDR3 extends over 13 amino acids. The CDR3 DNA follows: TGTGCCAGCAGCTTAAAGAGTGCGGATGGGCTGTTTTTT. It codes for CASSLKSADGLFF.

This clone turned up a few times. This chain joins TRBV7-9 and TRBJ1-4; no reliable D call. Trimming took off 5 bases at V and 0 bases at J, with 10 bases between the two ends. Looked up from germline, CDR1 is SEHNR and CDR2 is FQNEAQ (reference sequence). This CDR3 has 15 amino acids. The CDR3 region is CASSLGLATNEKLFF. Written as DNA, the CDR3 is TGTGCCAGCAGCCTGGGCCTTGCAACTAATGAAAAACTGTTTTTT. The full variable domain, completed using reference TRBV7-9 and TRBJ1-4, is DTGVSQNPRHKITKRGQNVTFRCDPISEHNRLYWYRQTLGQGPEFLTYFQNEAQLEKSRLLSDRFSAERPKGSFSTLEIQRTEQGDSAMYLCASSLGLATNEKLFFGSGTQLSVL.

The chain joins TRBV28 to TRBJ1-2, with D possibly matching TRBD1 (5 bases). V lost 8 bases and J lost 1, with 17 bases in between. The CDR3 extends over 15 amino acids. Germline CDR1 and CDR2: MDHEN and SYDVKM. The DNA for the CDR3 is TGTGCCAGCGCTCCCCCCGGGCAGGGTAACTATGGCTACACCTTC. It is translated as CASAPPGQGNYGYTF.

The rearrangement joins TRBV28 to TRBJ2-2; a weak D match, TRBD1 (6 bases). CDR1 is MDHEN and CDR2 is SYDVKM in the germline V gene. Trimming took 10 bases from V and 5 from J, leaving 14 bases between them. This CDR3 is 13 amino acids long. CDR3 sequence reads: CATTPQGTGELFF. The CDR3 DNA follows: TGTGCCACAACCCCACAGGGAACCGGGGAGCTGTTTTTT.

V is TRBV4-2 and J is TRBJ2-5, with 8 nucleotides matching TRBD2. The germline gives CDR1 LGHNA, CDR2 YNFKEQ. The CDR3 contains 15 residues. J gave up 2 bases and V 0 bases, and 2 bases lay outside the gene matches. The CDR3 sequence is CASSQELAVQETQYF. The CDR3 bases are TGTGCCAGCAGCCAAGAACTAGCGGTGCAAGAGACCCAGTACTTC.

This chain connects TRBV2 to TRBJ1-1; tentatively, D is TRBD1 (5 bases). The germline CDR1 and CDR2 sequences are SNHLY and FYNNEI. The CDR3 runs to 14 residues. V lost 2 bases and J 6 bases, leaving 13 bases between the germline ends. This chain's CDR3 is CASSERRVDPEAFF. The DNA of the CDR3 is TGTGCCAGCAGTGAACGCAGGGTTGACCCTGAAGCTTTCTTT. The full variable domain, with the rest looked up from reference TRBV2 and TRBJ1-1, is EPEVTQTPSHQVTQMGQEVILRCVPISNHLYFYWYRQILGQKVEFLVSFYNNEISEKSEIFDDQFSVERPDGSNFTLKIRSTKLEDSAMYFCASSERRVDPEAFFGQGTRLTVV.

V is TRBV5-5 and J is TRBJ2-7; TRBD1 aligns across 7 bases. The trim removed 4 bases at V and 0 bases at J, leaving 10 bases unmatched. The CDR3 has 16 residues. Per germline, CDR1 SGHKS and CDR2 YYEKEE (reference sequence). The CDR3 nucleotides read TGTGCCAGCAGCCTTAACAGGGGTCCAACCTCCTACGAGCAGTACTTC. It yields the protein CASSLNRGPTSYEQYF.

This clone was recorded a few times. The rearrangement joins TRBV25-1 to TRBJ2-7; TRBD1 is a possible D gene (6 bases). V was pared by 4 bases and J by 4 bases, with 11 bases between. Germline CDR1 MGHDK, CDR2 SYGVNS. The CDR3 has 13 amino acids. The DNA of the CDR3 is TGTGCCAGCAGTGCCGGGACACCTTACGAGCAGTACTTC. It specifies CASSAGTPYEQYF.

V and J are TRBV5-4 and TRBJ1-4, with D hard to call. The CDR3 totals 14 residues. Per the germline V gene, CDR1 is SGHNT and CDR2 is YYREEE (reference sequence). Trimming removed 3 bases at V and 0 bases at J, with 6 bases between. The chain's CDR3 is CASSSRATNEKLFF. The CDR3 bases are TGTGCCAGCAGCTCGAGAGCAACTAATGAAAAACTGTTTTTT.

This rearrangement joins TRBV30 to TRBJ1-4; D is perhaps TRBD1 (5 bases). With 4 bases removed from V and 8 bases from J, the gap between germline ends came to 8 bases. The CDR3 contains 11 residues. The germline gives CDR1 GTSNPN, CDR2 SVGIG (reference sequence). CDR3 bases: TGTGCCTGGAAAGACAGAGAAAAACTGTTTTTT. It specifies CAWKDREKLFF.

The rearrangement uses TRBV19 and TRBJ1-4; the match to TRBD1 covers 10 bases. Germline V CDR1 and CDR2: LNHDA, SQIVND (reference sequence). V lost 5 bases, J lost 4 bases, and 7 bases stayed unmatched. The CDR3 totals 16 residues. The chain's CDR3 is CASSFVGTGDNEKLFF. The DNA of the CDR3 is TGTGCCAGTAGTTTTGTGGGGACAGGGGATAATGAAAAACTGTTTTTT.